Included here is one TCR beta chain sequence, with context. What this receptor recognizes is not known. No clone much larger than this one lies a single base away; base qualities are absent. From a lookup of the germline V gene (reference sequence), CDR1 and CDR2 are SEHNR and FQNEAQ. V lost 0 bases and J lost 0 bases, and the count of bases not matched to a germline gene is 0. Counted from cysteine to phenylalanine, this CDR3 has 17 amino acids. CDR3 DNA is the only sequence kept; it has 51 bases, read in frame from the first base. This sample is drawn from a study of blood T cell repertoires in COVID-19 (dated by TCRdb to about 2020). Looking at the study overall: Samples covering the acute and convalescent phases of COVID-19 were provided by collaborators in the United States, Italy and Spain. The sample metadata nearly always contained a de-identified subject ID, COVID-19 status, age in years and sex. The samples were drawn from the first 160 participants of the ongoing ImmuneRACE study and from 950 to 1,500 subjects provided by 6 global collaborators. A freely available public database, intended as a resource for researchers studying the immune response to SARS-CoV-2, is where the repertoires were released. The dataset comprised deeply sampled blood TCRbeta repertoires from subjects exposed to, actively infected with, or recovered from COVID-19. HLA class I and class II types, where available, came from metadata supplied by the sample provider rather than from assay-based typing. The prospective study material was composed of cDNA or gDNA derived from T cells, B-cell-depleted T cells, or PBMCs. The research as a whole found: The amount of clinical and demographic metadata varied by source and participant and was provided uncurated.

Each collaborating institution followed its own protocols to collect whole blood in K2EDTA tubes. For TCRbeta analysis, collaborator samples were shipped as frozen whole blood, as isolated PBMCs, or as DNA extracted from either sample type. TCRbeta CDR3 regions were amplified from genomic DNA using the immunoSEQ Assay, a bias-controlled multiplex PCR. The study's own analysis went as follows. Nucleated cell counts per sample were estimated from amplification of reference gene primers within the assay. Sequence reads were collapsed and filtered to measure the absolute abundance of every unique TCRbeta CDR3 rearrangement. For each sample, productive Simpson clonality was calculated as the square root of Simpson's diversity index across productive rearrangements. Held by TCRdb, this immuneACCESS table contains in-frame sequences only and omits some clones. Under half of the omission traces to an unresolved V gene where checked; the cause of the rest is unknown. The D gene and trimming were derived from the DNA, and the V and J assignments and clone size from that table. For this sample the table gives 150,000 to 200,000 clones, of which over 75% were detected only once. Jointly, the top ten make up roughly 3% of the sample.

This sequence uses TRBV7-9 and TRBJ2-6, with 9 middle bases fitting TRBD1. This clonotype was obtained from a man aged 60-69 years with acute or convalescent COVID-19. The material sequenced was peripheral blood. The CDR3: CASSLATGGSGANVLTF. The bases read TGTGCCAGCAGCTTAGCGACAGGGGGCTCTGGGGCCAACGTCCTGACTTTC.